Sequencing of this T cell receptor (beta chain) was carried out in a study of shared clonotypes between healthy human individuals. This CDR3 region has 16 residues. Profiling relied on immunoSEQ multiplex PCR, and the TCRdb table lists in-frame clones only, not all of them. The sample gives more than 2,000,000 clones, 90% to 95% of which show up once; about 0.13% is in the top ten. The count of this clone is one. The sequenced sample consisted of naive CD4+ T cells sorted from blood. Specified subset: CD45RA+ positively selected. V gene TRBV21-1 combines with J gene TRBJ2-3; the table's D call, TRBD1, has no DNA check behind it. TRBV21-1 is designated a pseudogene. This receptor was taken from a man younger than 35 in good health. The CDR3 region is CASSAQTTGVADTQYF. The CDR3, as DNA: TGTGCCAGCAGCGCCCAAACTACAGGGGTGGCAGATACGCAGTATTTT.